A selection of T cell receptor beta chains follows, all from one sample in a study of cytomegalovirus exposure and HLA in healthy donors. Produced via immunoSEQ multiplex PCR; TCRdb's table is partial and in-frame only. The data contain 150,000 to 200,000 clones, roughly 73% of them singletons. The sample was PBMCs. The receptors derive from a woman aged 30 to 39 in good health and CMV-seronegative. Both conserved end residues are part of each CDR3. D genes are given only for firm matches. Only some rows state a clone size, as once, few, many or a class for expanded clones.

size	V	D	J	CDR3	DNA
-	TRBV15	TRBD2	TRBJ2-1	CATSGGTSGYNEQFF	TGTGCCACCAGCGGGGGGACTAGCGGCTACAATGAGCAGTTCTTC
few	TRBV5-5	-	TRBJ2-7	CASSRGGYEQYF	TGTGCCAGCAGCCGAGGGGGCTACGAGCAGTACTTC
-	TRBV6-5	TRBD2	TRBJ2-1	CANSWAGGGYNEQFF	TGTGCCAACAGCTGGGCGGGGGGAGGGTACAATGAGCAGTTCTTC
-	TRBV29-1	TRBD1	TRBJ2-7	CSVATGNREQYF	TGCAGCGTTGCGACAGGGAACCGCGAGCAGTACTTC
-	TRBV7-2	TRBD2	TRBJ2-7	CASSLGGRAYEQYF	TGTGCCAGCAGCTTAGGTGGGAGGGCCTACGAGCAGTACTTC
-	TRBV5-1	TRBD1	TRBJ2-3	CASAGSGRGLDTQYF	TGCGCCAGCGCCGGTTCGGGCAGGGGGTTGGATACGCAGTATTTT
-	TRBV5-5	-	TRBJ1-2	CASSLRSNPDNYGYTF	TGTGCCAGCAGCTTGAGGAGCAACCCCGACAACTATGGCTACACCTTC
-	TRBV7-2	-	TRBJ2-3	CASSLGDSDTQYF	TGTGCCAGCAGCTTAGGGGACTCGGATACGCAGTATTTT
-	TRBV7-9	TRBD2	TRBJ2-3	CASSRLGAGLAERGDTQYF	TGTGCCAGCAGCCGTTTAGGGGCCGGACTAGCGGAAAGGGGAGATACGCAGTATTTT
-	TRBV5-1	TRBD1	TRBJ1-4	CASSYSTGDGEKLFF	TGCGCCAGCAGCTACTCGACAGGGGATGGGGAAAAACTGTTTTTT
-	TRBV10-2	-	TRBJ1-2	CASSDEFESRVTHGYTF	TGCGCCAGCAGTGATGAGTTTGAGTCACGGGTTACCCATGGCTACACCTTC
-	TRBV7-9	-	TRBJ2-7	CASSPRGSYEQYF	TGTGCCAGCAGCCCCCGGGGATCCTACGAGCAGTACTTC
-	TRBV11-1	-	TRBJ1-1	CASSFGWSAGPEGPEAFF	TGTGCCAGCAGCTTTGGTTGGTCCGCAGGCCCAGAGGGTCCTGAAGCTTTCTTT
-	TRBV7-9	-	TRBJ1-2	CASSPLAHIYGYTF	TGTGCCAGCAGCCCGCTGGCTCACATCTATGGCTACACCTTC
-	TRBV18	-	TRBJ2-5	CASSLQYQETQYF	TGTGCCAGCTCACTACAGTACCAAGAGACCCAGTACTTC
-	TRBV6-1	TRBD1	TRBJ1-1	CASKRGQGTEAFF	TGTGCCAGCAAGAGGGGACAGGGCACTGAAGCTTTCTTT
-	TRBV29-1	TRBD1	TRBJ2-1	CSVALRDRVVGSFNEQFF	TGCAGCGTTGCCCTCCGGGACAGGGTTGTCGGCTCCTTCAATGAGCAGTTCTTC
-	TRBV28	-	TRBJ2-7	CASSLWTGSLYEQYF	TGTGCCAGCAGTTTATGGACAGGATCCCTCTACGAGCAGTACTTC
few	TRBV5-6	-	TRBJ1-5	CASSRGAGGQQPQHF	TGTGCCAGCAGCCGGGGGGCGGGGGGCCAGCAGCCCCAGCATTTT
few	TRBV7-9	TRBD1	TRBJ2-5	CASSLDRAETQYF	TGTGCCAGCAGTTTGGACAGGGCTGAGACCCAGTACTTC
-	TRBV29-1	TRBD1	TRBJ2-7	CSVTGTGFSEQYF	TGCAGCGTTACCGGGACAGGTTTTAGCGAGCAGTACTTC
-	TRBV7-2	TRBD1	TRBJ1-1	CASSFGQGNTEAFF	TGTGCCAGCAGCTTCGGACAGGGGAACACTGAAGCTTTCTTT
-	TRBV2	TRBD1	TRBJ2-1	CASRARTGSSYNEQFF	TGTGCCAGCAGGGCCAGGACAGGGAGCTCCTACAATGAGCAGTTCTTC
-	TRBV27	-	TRBJ1-1	CASSLRRGTEAFF	TGTGCCAGCAGTTTAAGGAGGGGCACTGAAGCTTTCTTT
-	TRBV11-2	-	TRBJ2-1	CASSLWRGRTYNEQFF	TGTGCCAGCAGCTTATGGCGCGGCCGGACCTACAATGAGCAGTTCTTC
-	TRBV10-3	TRBD1	TRBJ2-5	CAISESNRGQETQYF	TGTGCCATCAGTGAGTCGAACAGGGGCCAAGAGACCCAGTACTTC
-	TRBV10-2	TRBD2	TRBJ2-1	CASPLLAGGGRPAYNEQFF	TGCGCCAGCCCTTTATTAGCGGGTGGCGGGAGGCCGGCCTACAATGAGCAGTTCTTC
-	TRBV14	-	TRBJ2-6	CASSQVYRRFSGANVLTF	TGTGCCAGCAGCCAAGTATACAGGCGCTTCTCTGGGGCCAACGTCCTGACTTTC
-	TRBV7-2	TRBD1	TRBJ1-2	CASSFIQGADYGYTF	TGTGCCAGCAGCTTCATACAGGGGGCGGACTATGGCTACACCTTC
-	TRBV5-1	-	TRBJ2-5	CASSLASGSGIRETQYF	TGCGCCAGCAGCTTGGCCTCCGGATCGGGGATCCGGGAGACCCAGTACTTC
-	TRBV2	TRBD2	TRBJ2-3	CATGGAGGSTDTQYF	TGTGCCACCGGGGGGGCGGGGGGAAGCACAGATACGCAGTATTTT
-	TRBV18	TRBD2	TRBJ2-1	CASSPPEKAGLEQFF	TGTGCCAGCTCACCACCTGAAAAAGCGGGGCTTGAGCAGTTCTTC
-	TRBV7-8	-	TRBJ2-7	CASSLAYSDEQYF	TGTGCCAGCAGCTTAGCGTACTCCGACGAGCAGTACTTC
-	TRBV7-8	TRBD1	TRBJ2-3	CASRVQGAIADTQYF	TGTGCCAGCAGAGTACAGGGGGCTATCGCAGATACGCAGTATTTT
-	TRBV27	TRBD2	TRBJ2-1	CASKAGVLIAYNEQFF	TGTGCCAGCAAGGCGGGAGTCCTAATAGCGTACAATGAGCAGTTCTTC
-	TRBV9	TRBD2	TRBJ2-7	CASSLTTSGRAGQYF	TGTGCCAGCAGCCTCACGACTAGCGGGAGGGCCGGGCAGTACTTC
-	TRBV11-2	-	TRBJ1-1	CASSLVRGRNTEAFF	TGTGCCAGCAGCTTAGTGCGGGGGAGGAACACTGAAGCTTTCTTT
-	TRBV6-1	-	TRBJ2-7	CASSDERRSYEQYF	TGTGCCAGCAGTGACGAGAGGCGATCCTACGAGCAGTACTTC
-	TRBV5-1	-	TRBJ1-2	CASSLEQGGDYGYTF	TGCGCCAGCAGCTTGGAACAGGGAGGGGACTATGGCTACACCTTC
-	TRBV7-2	-	TRBJ2-3	CASSLGPSADTQYF	TGTGCCAGCAGCTTGGGTCCTAGCGCAGATACGCAGTATTTT
-	TRBV9	-	TRBJ1-6	CASSVGQKGPYNSPLHF	TGTGCCAGCAGCGTAGGACAAAAAGGCCCCTATAATTCACCCCTCCACTTT
-	TRBV9	TRBD2	TRBJ2-3	CASSAGLAGGPGTQYF	TGTGCCAGCAGCGCAGGACTAGCGGGAGGGCCCGGTACGCAGTATTTT
-	TRBV4-1	-	TRBJ1-5	CASSQDPGNQPQHF	TGCGCCAGCAGCCAAGACCCGGGAAATCAGCCCCAGCATTTT
-	TRBV5-1	TRBD2	TRBJ2-2	CASLAGDYTGELFF	TGCGCCAGTCTAGCGGGAGACTACACCGGGGAGCTGTTTTTT
-	TRBV4-1	-	TRBJ2-3	CASSQEVRPTDTQYF	TGCGCCAGCAGCCAAGAGGTCAGGCCCACAGATACGCAGTATTTT
-	TRBV5-4	TRBD1	TRBJ2-5	CASSSVQGQETQYF	TGTGCCAGCAGCTCGGTACAGGGGCAAGAGACCCAGTACTTC
-	TRBV7-2	-	TRBJ2-5	CASSLGIGETQYF	TGTGCCAGCAGCCTCGGGATTGGAGAGACCCAGTACTTC
-	TRBV29-1	TRBD1	TRBJ1-2	CSVEGTGGLRMGYTF	TGCAGCGTTGAAGGGACAGGGGGCCTTCGGATGGGCTACACCTTC
few	TRBV5-4	-	TRBJ2-7	CASSLSGGEQYF	TGTGCCAGCAGCTTATCCGGGGGAGAGCAGTACTTC
-	TRBV14	TRBD1	TRBJ1-1	CASSPRTGGILGTEAFF	TGTGCCAGCAGCCCACGGACAGGGGGAATTTTGGGGACTGAAGCTTTCTTT